What follows describes a single T cell receptor beta chain. Its antigen is still unknown. Within one base of it there is no much larger clone, and no base qualities were kept. The reads were generated on an Illumina NovaSeq 6000. cDNA libraries for TCRalpha and TCRbeta were prepared by 5'RACE using constant-segment primers, with sample barcodes and unique molecular identifiers added. RNA was extracted from every sample with Trizol reagent. Amplification of the libraries took two PCR steps, and the second step added a second sample barcode plus Illumina TruSeq adapters. Libraries were sequenced on an Illumina NovaSeq with 2 x 150 bp paired-end reads. The study's processing was this. Demultiplexing of reads and collapsing into UMI-guided consensus sequences were performed with migec v1.2.7. Using mixcr v2.1.11, the UMI consensuses were aligned to TRA and TRB V and J templates and assembled into clonotypes. Expanded or contracted clonotypes were those called significant by both edgeR and NoisET, with noise models trained on biological replicates. edgeR calls used a false discovery rate-adjusted p below 0.01 and a log2 fold-change threshold of 1. As an exploratory analysis of dynamics, max-normalized trajectories of the 1000 most abundant clonotypes were examined by PCA with hierarchical clustering. Separately sequenced CD4+ and CD8+ repertoires were used to assign the CD4 or CD8 phenotype of responding clones. Using fastp at Q25 and MiXCR, TCRdb reprocessed the public reads and kept productive beta chains. Every distinct CDR3 protein forms one entry, paired with its most common genes and DNA. Here the V and J calls rest on TCRdb's processing, not on the authors' analysis. The sample table lists 140,000 to 150,000 distinct CDR3 sequences, roughly 24% of them with a count of one. The ten top clones hold approximately 25% of the sample.

Trimming removed 5 bases from V and 0 bases from J, leaving 10 bases between the germline ends. The CDR3 runs 15 residues from the cysteine to the phenylalanine. This entry keeps only the CDR3 DNA: 45 bases, framed from base 1. CDR1 MNHNY and CDR2 SVGAGI were looked up in the germline V gene (reference sequence). PBMCs were isolated by Ficoll-Paque density gradient centrifugation. These data are taken from a study of T-cell memory formation after mild COVID-19 (dated by TCRdb to the early 2020s). As for the study more broadly: TCR sequence clusters from the two donors were found to be largely donor specific. Longitudinal TCRalpha and TCRbeta repertoire sequencing tracked T-cell clones expanding and contracting after mild COVID-19 in a couple of donors. Two young, previously healthy adult volunteers, one female and one male, were included in the cohort.

The paper as a whole reports these results and caveats: Only a couple of mild cases were covered in the study, and larger cohorts including severe cases with pre-infection samples were considered necessary. Contracting CD4+ clones were found mainly in CM and EM memory subsets, while CD8+ clones were enriched in EMRA. Some responding clones were detected in pre-infection memory, which suggested that pre-existing cross-reactive memory T cells had joined the SARS-CoV-2 response. From day 15 to 85, contracting clones showed balanced CD4/CD8 phenotypes, whereas a second wave of clones that expanded from day 15 to 37 leaned towards CD4+. SARS-CoV-2 specificity was not confirmed for the second-wave clones peaking on day 37.

The sequence came from an adult woman who had mild COVID-19 (a few samples of this study predate the infection). The sample titles of this study are shuffled in the database, so cell type and time point are left out; the donor was told from shared clones. The receptor chain draws on TRBV6-6 and TRBJ2-2; no D segment can be confidently identified. Sequencing used PBMCs or a T cell subset sorted from them (not recorded which). The nucleotide sequence reads TGTGCCAGCAGTCTTCTAGGGTCGAACACCGGGGAGCTGTTTTTT. Its protein reads: CASSLLGSNTGELFF.